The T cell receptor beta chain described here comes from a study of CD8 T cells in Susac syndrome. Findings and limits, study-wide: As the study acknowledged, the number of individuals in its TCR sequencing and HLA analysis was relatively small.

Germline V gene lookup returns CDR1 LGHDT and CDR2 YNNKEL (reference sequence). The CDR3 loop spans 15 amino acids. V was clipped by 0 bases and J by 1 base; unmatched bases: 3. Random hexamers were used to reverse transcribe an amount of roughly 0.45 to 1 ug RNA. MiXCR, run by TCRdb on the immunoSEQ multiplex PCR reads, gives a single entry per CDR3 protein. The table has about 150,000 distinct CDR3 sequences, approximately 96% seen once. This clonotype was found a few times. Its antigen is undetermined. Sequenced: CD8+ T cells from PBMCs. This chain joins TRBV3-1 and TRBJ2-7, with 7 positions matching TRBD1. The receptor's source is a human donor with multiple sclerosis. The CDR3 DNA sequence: TGTGCCAGCAGCCAAGATAGGGACAGTTCCTACGAGCAGTACTTC. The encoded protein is CASSQDRDSSYEQYF.